The clone carrying this TCR beta chain was observed a few times. No antigen is known for it. PCR employed 60 Vbeta and 13 Jbeta primers. Repertoires were generated with immunoSEQ multiplex PCR, while TCRdb's copy carries only in-frame clones and drops some. The repertoire consists of tens of thousands of clones, with over 55% occurring once and the leading ten covering under 6%. V was pared by 1 base and J by 3 bases, with 3 bases of the junction left unmatched. CDR1 and CDR2 from the germline V gene are LNHNV and YYDKDF (reference sequence). The length of the CDR3 is 16 residues. The source of the sample is a study of cytomegalovirus exposure and HLA in healthy donors. Broader study findings: In vitro confirmation showed a few CMV-associated chains to be CMV antigen specific. Presence/absence comparisons presumed near-even sequencing depth among donors. The study labeled around 160 TCR beta chains cytomegalovirus-associated. The analysis excluded some indistinguishable V segments, including TRBV6-2 and TRBV6-3.

The sample consisted of PBMCs. The chain has TRBV15 and TRBJ2-1; TRBD2 agrees at 10 bases. This receptor was taken from a boy younger than 18 in good health and CMV-seropositive. The CDR3 DNA follows: TGTGCCACCAGCAGAGGACTAGCGGGCCGCTACAATGAGCAGTTCTTC. It encodes CATSRGLAGRYNEQFF.